Shown below are 3 T cell receptor beta chains from a single sample sequenced in a study of T cell clonality in common variable immunodeficiency (dated by TCRdb to about 2015). No antigen has been identified for these receptors. The library was prepared using the immunoSEQ multiplex PCR assay. What TCRdb holds here is the immuneACCESS table cut down to in-frame rearrangements. Part of the clones is not present; checked against another copy, under half of the missing clones reflect an unresolved V gene, and the others are unexplained. This sample shows over 30,000 clones, and none of them turns up only once. The top ten hold less than 7% of the sample. Broader findings and caveats from the paper: CVID TCRbeta sequences were reported to have fewer deletions and N-nucleotide insertions and to lack highly modified clones with 13 or more V deletions.

Sequences were obtained from peripheral blood mononuclear cells. The source is a human donor with common variable immunodeficiency.

This clone was observed at least ten times. The read falls 3 residues short of the CDR3 end, and the missing part is taken from the germline J gene. The chain joins TRBV18 to TRBJ2-7; possibly TRBD1 for D (6 bases). This CDR3 has 15 residues. Germline V gives CDR1 KGHSH, CDR2 LQKENI. V was trimmed by 3 bases and J by 4 bases, leaving 16 bases between them. The sequenced part of the CDR3 DNA is TGTGCCAGCTCACCGACTTGGCAGGGGTTTTACGAG. Amino acids: CASSPTWQGFYE. The full CDR3 protein reads CASSPTWQGFYEQYF.

In this sample, this clone turned up many times. The read stops 3 residues short of the end of the CDR3; the missing end is completed from the germline J gene. The chain carries TRBV7-2 and TRBJ2-3; TRBD1 aligns across 9 bases. Germline trimming cut 4 bases from V and 6 bases from J; bases unmatched to any gene: 5. The CDR3 contains 14 residues. CDR1 is SGHTA and CDR2 is FQGNSA in the germline V gene. CDR3 loop: CASSSGTGRDTQYF. The CDR3 DNA, read in part, is TGTGCCAGCAGCTCAGGGACAGGGAGGGATACG.

Note on this clone: A far more abundant clone sits one base away, making this likely a read error. The CDR3 end is not reached by the read, which stops 3 residues before it; the germline J gene fills it in. The chain carries TRBV11-2 and TRBJ2-7; TRBD1 might be the D (5 bases). Germline assignment: CDR1 SGHAT and CDR2 FQNNGV. The CDR3 has 13 residues. V lost 4 bases and J lost 4, with 11 bases in between. CDR3 DNA (partial): TGTGCCAGCAGCTCCAACGCAGGGTACGAG. Its translation is CASSSNAGYE. The entire CDR3 is CASSSNAGYEQYF.